Sequencing of this T cell receptor beta chain was carried out in a study of blood T cell repertoires in COVID-19. Here immunoSEQ multiplex PCR was the method, and the copy in TCRdb shows in-frame clones only, minus some. The sample has 150,000 or so clones, roughly 86% seen once. Trimming removed 1 base from V and 6 bases from J; junction bases left unmatched: 3. This CDR3 is 15 amino acids long. Per the germline V gene, CDR1 is LNHDA and CDR2 is SQIVND (reference sequence). The clonotype originates from a human donor with acute or convalescent COVID-19. The donor label of this sample is uncertain. The specimen was peripheral blood. V and J are TRBV19 and TRBJ1-6; 7 nucleotides line up with TRBD1. The CDR3 DNA reads TGTGCCAGTAGTATAGTAAGGGACAGTAATTCACCCCTCCACTTT. It is translated as CASSIVRDSNSPLHF. Full variable domain (missing parts from reference TRBV19 and TRBJ1-6): DGGITQSPKYLFRKEGQNVTLSCEQNLNHDAMYWYRQDPGQGLRLIYYSQIVNDFQKGDIAEGYSVSREKKESFPLTVTSAQKNPTAFYLCASSIVRDSNSPLHFGNGTRLTVT.